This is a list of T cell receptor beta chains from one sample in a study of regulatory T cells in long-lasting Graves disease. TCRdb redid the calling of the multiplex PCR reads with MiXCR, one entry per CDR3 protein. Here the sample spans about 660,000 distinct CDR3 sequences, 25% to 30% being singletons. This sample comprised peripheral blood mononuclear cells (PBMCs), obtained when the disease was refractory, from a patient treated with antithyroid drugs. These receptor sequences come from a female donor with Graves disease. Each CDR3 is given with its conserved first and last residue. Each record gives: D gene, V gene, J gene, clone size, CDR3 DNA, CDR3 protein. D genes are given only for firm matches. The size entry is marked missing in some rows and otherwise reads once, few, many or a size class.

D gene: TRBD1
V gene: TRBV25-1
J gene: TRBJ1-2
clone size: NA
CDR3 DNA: TGTGCCAGCAGCTTACCGGGACAGGGAGAGAATGGCTACACCTTC
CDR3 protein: CASSLPGQGENGYTF

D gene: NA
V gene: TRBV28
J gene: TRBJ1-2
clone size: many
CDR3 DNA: TGTGCCAGCAGTTTACCACGACATGCCTATGGCTACACCTTC
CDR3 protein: CASSLPRHAYGYTF

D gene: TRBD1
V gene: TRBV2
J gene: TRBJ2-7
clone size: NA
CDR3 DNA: TGTGCCAGCGCCGGGACAGGATTGTCCTACGAGCAGTACTTC
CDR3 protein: CASAGTGLSYEQYF

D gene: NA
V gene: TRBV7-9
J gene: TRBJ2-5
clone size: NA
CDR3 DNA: TGTGCCAGCAGCCCCACCGGTATGGGAGAGGAGACCCAGTACTTC
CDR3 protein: CASSPTGMGEETQYF

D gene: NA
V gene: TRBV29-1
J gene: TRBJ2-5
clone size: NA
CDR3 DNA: TGCAGCGTTATCCTCACCCAAGAGACCCAGTACTTC
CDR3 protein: CSVILTQETQYF

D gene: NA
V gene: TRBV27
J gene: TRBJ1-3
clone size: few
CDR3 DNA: TGTGCCAGCAGTTCCGACCCGGACAGCAGCTCTGGAAACACCATATATTTT
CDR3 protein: CASSSDPDSSSGNTIYF

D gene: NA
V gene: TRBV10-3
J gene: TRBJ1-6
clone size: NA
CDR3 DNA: TGTGCCATCAGTGACGGAAGGAGGAGGACCTATAATTCACCCCTCCACTTT
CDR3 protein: CAISDGRRRTYNSPLHF

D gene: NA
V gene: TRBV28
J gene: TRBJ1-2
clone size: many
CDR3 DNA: TGTGCCAGCAGTTCCTCCGGGGACCTTCGGAACTATGGCTACACCTTC
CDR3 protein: CASSSSGDLRNYGYTF

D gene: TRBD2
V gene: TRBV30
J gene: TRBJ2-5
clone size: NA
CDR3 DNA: TGTGCCTGGAGGCCGGGACTAGCGGGAGCCAGGGAGACCCAGTACTTC
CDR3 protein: CAWRPGLAGARETQYF

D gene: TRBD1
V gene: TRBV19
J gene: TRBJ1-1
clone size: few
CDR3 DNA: TGTGCCAGTAGTCCAGGGACAGGGGGCTACACTGAAGCTTTCTTT
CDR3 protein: CASSPGTGGYTEAFF

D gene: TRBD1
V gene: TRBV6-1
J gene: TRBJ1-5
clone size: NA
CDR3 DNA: TGTGCCAGCAGTAATACAGGGGGCTGGGGCAATCAGCCCCAGCATTTT
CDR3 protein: CASSNTGGWGNQPQHF

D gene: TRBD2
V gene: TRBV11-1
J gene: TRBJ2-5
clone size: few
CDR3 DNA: TGTGCCAGCAGCAGTGCGGGAGGGCCGGGGGAGACCCAGTACTTC
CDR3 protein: CASSSAGGPGETQYF

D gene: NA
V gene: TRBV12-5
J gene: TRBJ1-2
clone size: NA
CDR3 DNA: TGTGCTAGTGGTTTGACCTCAGGGTCACCCTATGGCTACACCTTC
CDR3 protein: CASGLTSGSPYGYTF

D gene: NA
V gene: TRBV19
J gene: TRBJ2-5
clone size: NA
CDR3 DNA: TGTGCCAGTAGTGATTCCGGGGCGTTGGAGACCCAGTACTTC
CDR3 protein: CASSDSGALETQYF

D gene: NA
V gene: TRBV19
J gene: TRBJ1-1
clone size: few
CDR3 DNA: TGTGCCAGTAGTATTGGCAGGGGTCGAAGCTTGAACACTGAAGCTTTCTTT
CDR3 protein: CASSIGRGRSLNTEAFF

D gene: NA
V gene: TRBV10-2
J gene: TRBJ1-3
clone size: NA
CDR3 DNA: TGCGCCAGCCAGGCCCGCGGAAACACCATATATTTT
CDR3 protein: CASQARGNTIYF

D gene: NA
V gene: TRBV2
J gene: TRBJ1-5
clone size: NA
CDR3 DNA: TGTGCCAGCAGTGAATACGGGGGGCCCCAGCATTTT
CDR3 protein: CASSEYGGPQHF

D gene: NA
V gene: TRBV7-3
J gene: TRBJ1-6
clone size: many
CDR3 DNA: TGTGCCAGCAGTTGGGGCAGCTCAAATTCACCCCTCCACTTT
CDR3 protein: CASSWGSSNSPLHF

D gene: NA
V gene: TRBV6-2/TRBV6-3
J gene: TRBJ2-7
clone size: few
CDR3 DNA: TGTGCCAGCACCCAGGGAGATTACTACGAGCAGTACTTC
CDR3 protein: CASTQGDYYEQYF

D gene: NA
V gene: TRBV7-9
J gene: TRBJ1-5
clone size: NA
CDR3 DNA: TGTGCCAGCAGCTTAGGCGGCAGTTATAGCAATCAGCCCCAGCATTTT
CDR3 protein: CASSLGGSYSNQPQHF

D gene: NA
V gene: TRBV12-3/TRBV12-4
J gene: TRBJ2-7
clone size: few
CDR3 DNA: TGTGCCAGCACTTTAGATCAGGGGCTGGTCACTGAGCAGTACTTC
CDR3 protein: CASTLDQGLVTEQYF

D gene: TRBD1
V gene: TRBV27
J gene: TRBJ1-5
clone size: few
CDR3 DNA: TGTGCCAGCGGGAACCTCCCCCGGACAGGGGGCAATCAGCCCCAGCATTTT
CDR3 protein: CASGNLPRTGGNQPQHF

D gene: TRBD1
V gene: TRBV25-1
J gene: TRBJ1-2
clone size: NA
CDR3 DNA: TGTGCCAGCAGTGCTACGAATCAAGGACAGGGGGACTATGGCTACACCTTC
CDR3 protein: CASSATNQGQGDYGYTF

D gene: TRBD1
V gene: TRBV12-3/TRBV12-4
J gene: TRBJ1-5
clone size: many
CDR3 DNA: TGTGCCAGCAGTTTGAGGGACAGCCTTGTATATAGCAATCAGCCCCAGCATTTT
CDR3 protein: CASSLRDSLVYSNQPQHF

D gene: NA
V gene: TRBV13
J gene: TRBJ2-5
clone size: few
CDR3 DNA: TGTGCCAGCAGCTTAGGTTTGGAGACCCAGTACTTC
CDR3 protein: CASSLGLETQYF

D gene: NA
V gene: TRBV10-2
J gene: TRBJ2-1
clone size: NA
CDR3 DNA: TGCGCCAGCAGTAGGGGAGGGGGAAGCTACAATGAGCAGTTCTTC
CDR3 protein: CASSRGGGSYNEQFF

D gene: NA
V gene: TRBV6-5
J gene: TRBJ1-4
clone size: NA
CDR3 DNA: TGTGCCAGCAGTTACTCGAGTGGCAGGCCCAATGAAAAACTGTTTTTT
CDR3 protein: CASSYSSGRPNEKLFF

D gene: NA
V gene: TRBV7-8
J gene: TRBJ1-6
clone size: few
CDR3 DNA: TGTGCCAGCAGCTTAGCTGGGGGCTTTTCCTATAATTCACCCCTCCACTTT
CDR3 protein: CASSLAGGFSYNSPLHF

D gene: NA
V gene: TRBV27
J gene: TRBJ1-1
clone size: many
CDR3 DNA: TGTGCCAGCAGTTTATTCGCGAACACTGAAGCTTTCTTT
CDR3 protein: CASSLFANTEAFF

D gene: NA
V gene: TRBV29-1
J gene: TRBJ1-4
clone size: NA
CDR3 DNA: TGCAGCGCTAAACCGGCGGCAGGGGTAGGGGAAAAACTGTTTTTT
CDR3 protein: CSAKPAAGVGEKLFF

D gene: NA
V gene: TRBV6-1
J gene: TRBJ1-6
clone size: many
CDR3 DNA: TGTGCCAGCAGTGAAGAATGGGATTCACCCCTCCACTTT
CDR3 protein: CASSEEWDSPLHF

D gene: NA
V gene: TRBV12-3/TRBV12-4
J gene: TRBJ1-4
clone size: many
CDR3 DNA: TGTGCCAGCAGTTGGGTCCTTGCAACTAATGAAAAACTGTTTTTT
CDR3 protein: CASSWVLATNEKLFF

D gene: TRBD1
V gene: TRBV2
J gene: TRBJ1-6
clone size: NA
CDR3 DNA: TGTGCCAGCTGCCCCGGGACAGGAAGCTCCTATAATTCACCCCTCCACTTT
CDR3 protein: CASCPGTGSSYNSPLHF

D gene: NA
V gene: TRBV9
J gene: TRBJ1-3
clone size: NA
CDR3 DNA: TGTGCCAGCAGCGTAGCGACCGTTCCTGGAAACACCATATATTTT
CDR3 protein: CASSVATVPGNTIYF

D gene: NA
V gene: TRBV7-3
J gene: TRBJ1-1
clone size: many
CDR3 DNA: TGTGCCAGCAGCCCCAGTGCAAACACTGAAGCTTTCTTT
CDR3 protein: CASSPSANTEAFF

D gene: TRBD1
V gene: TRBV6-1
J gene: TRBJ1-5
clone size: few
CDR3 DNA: TGTGCCAGCAGGGGACAGTCTTATAGCAATCAGCCCCAGCATTTT
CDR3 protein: CASRGQSYSNQPQHF

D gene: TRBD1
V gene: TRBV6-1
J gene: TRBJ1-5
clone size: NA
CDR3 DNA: TGTGCCAGCAGCCCGCAGGGGGCCGTCGGCAATCAGCCCCAGCATTTT
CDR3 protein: CASSPQGAVGNQPQHF

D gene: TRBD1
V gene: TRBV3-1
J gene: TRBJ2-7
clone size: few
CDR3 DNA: TGTGCCAGCAGCCAAGTGTGGACAGGGGAATCCTACGAGCAGTACTTC
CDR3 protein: CASSQVWTGESYEQYF

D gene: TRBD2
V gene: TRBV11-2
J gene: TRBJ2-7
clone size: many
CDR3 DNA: TGTGCCAGCAGCTCCGGACTAGCGGGTAGTTACGAGCAGTACTTC
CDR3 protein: CASSSGLAGSYEQYF

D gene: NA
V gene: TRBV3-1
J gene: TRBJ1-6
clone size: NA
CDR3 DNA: TGTGCCAGCCAGGAAGGAAATTCACCCCTCCACTTT
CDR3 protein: CASQEGNSPLHF